This TCR beta chain was captured by sequencing in a study of blood T cell repertoires in COVID-19. Background on the study: Samples taken during acute and convalescent COVID-19 were collected in the United States, Italy and Spain. In each case, the material was cDNA or gDNA derived from T cells, B-cell-depleted T cells, or PBMCs.

This clone occurred once. In the original processing: Nucleated cell counts were estimated from reference gene primer amplification. Sequencing used immunoSEQ multiplex PCR; TCRdb keeps in-frame clones, though not all of them. Clonal size and the V and J genes are those of that table, whereas D and trimming came from the DNA. This sample carries 200,000 to 250,000 clones, 80% to 90% of them seen once, and the ten largest clones take less than 15%. With 5 bases removed from V and 4 bases from J, the gap between germline ends came to 15 bases. Germline V gene data show CDR1 as SEHNR and CDR2 as FQNEAQ (reference sequence). The CDR3 contains 15 residues.

The TCR originated in a human donor in a cohort sampled during active COVID-19. Sequencing was done on a sample of peripheral blood. The chain links TRBV7-9 to TRBJ2-1, with D unclear. The CDR3 DNA is TGTGCCAGCAGCGCCCCCGGAGCGCCGTACAATGAGCAGTTCTTC. Its protein product is CASSAPGAPYNEQFF.